This is a list of T cell receptor beta chains from one sample in a study of blood T cell repertoires in COVID-19. Assay used: immunoSEQ multiplex PCR; TCRdb lists only in-frame clones, some missing. The sample gives some 180,000 clones, roughly 73% of which show up once; approximately 2.9% is in the top ten. The source material was peripheral blood. The receptors were gathered from a woman aged 80 or over with active or convalescent COVID-19. Each CDR3 is given with its conserved first and last residue. A D gene is named only where the DNA matches it firmly. Some rows mark clone size as missing; the rest say once, few, many or name a class of expanded clone.

>.|.|TRBJ2-7|TRBV28
TGTGCCAGCAGACCAGGACAGAAGGCCGAGCAGTACTTC
CASRPGQKAEQYF
>.|.|TRBJ2-6|TRBV9
TGTGCCAGCAGCGAAAGCCCTGGGGCCAACGTCCTGACTTTC
CASSESPGANVLTF
>.|.|TRBJ1-1|TRBV7-2
TGTGCCAGCAGCTTAGGGACCGTTGGCAGGGTGAACACTGAAGCTTTCTTT
CASSLGTVGRVNTEAFF
>.|.|TRBJ1-3|TRBV7-2
TGTGCCAGCAGTTTTAGGCAGGGTAATAGAAACACCATATATTTT
CASSFRQGNRNTIYF
>.|few|TRBJ1-3|TRBV7-2
TGTGCCAGCAGCTTAGAAATCCGGGACACAGGAAACACCATATATTTT
CASSLEIRDTGNTIYF
>.|.|TRBJ2-3|TRBV28
TGTGCCAGCAGGCCACAGGGAAGCACAGATACGCAGTATTTT
CASRPQGSTDTQYF
>.|.|TRBJ1-2|TRBV19
TGTGCCAGTAGTCCCACCGGGGGGCATGGCTACACCTTC
CASSPTGGHGYTF
>TRBD1|.|TRBJ1-3|TRBV15
TGTGCCACCAGCAGAGACAGGGGGCCCGGAAACACCATATATTTT
CATSRDRGPGNTIYF
>.|.|TRBJ1-2|TRBV2
TGTGCCAGCAGTGAAGAACTTTCCGGACTCGGACGGTTTAACTATGGCTACACCTTC
CASSEELSGLGRFNYGYTF
>.|few|TRBJ1-2|TRBV5-1
TGCGCCAGCAGCTTGGTACAGGGCCATGGCTACACCTTC
CASSLVQGHGYTF
>.|few|TRBJ1-5|TRBV5-4
TGTGCCAGCAGCTTGGGAGCTGGGAGAGATCAGCCCCAGCATTTT
CASSLGAGRDQPQHF
>TRBD1|.|TRBJ1-2|TRBV4-1
TGCGCCAGCAGCCAGACCGGGACAGGGGGCAACTATGGCTACACCTTC
CASSQTGTGGNYGYTF
>.|.|TRBJ1-6|TRBV6-4
TGTGCCACGAGCATGTCCTATAATTCACCCCTCCACTTT
CATSMSYNSPLHF
>TRBD1|.|TRBJ1-2|TRBV5-1
TGCGCCAGCAGCTTATATCTGGACAGGGCGGATGGCTACACCTTC
CASSLYLDRADGYTF
>.|.|TRBJ1-3|TRBV28
TGTGCCAGCAGCGTCTCTGGAAACACCATATATTTT
CASSVSGNTIYF
>.|.|TRBJ2-3|TRBV6-2/TRBV6-3
TGTGCCAGCAGTTATGGGAAAACAGGAGCAGATACGCAGTATTTT
CASSYGKTGADTQYF
>.|once|TRBJ1-1|TRBV21-1
TGTGCCAGCAGAGTGGCGGGGGGCGGGGAGCTGAACACTGAAGCTTTCTTT
CASRVAGGGELNTEAFF
>.|.|TRBJ2-3|TRBV5-1
TGCGCCAGCAGCCATACTATAGGACAGCCAGGGCCCAATGGTTTT
CASSHTIGQPGPNGF
>.|.|TRBJ1-1|TRBV18
TGTGCCAGCTCACGCCCGGACAGAGTGAACACTGAAGCTTTCTTT
CASSRPDRVNTEAFF
>TRBD1|.|TRBJ1-2|TRBV3-1/TRBV3-2
TGTGCCAGCAGCCTCAGGACAGGGTGGATCTATGGCTACACCTTC
CASSLRTGWIYGYTF
>.|.|TRBJ1-6|TRBV18
TGTGCCAGCTCACCAGAGGGGCGGCGGGGGAATTCACCCCTCCACTTT
CASSPEGRRGNSPLHF
>.|few|TRBJ2-7|TRBV28
TGTGCCAGCAGTTTAGCGAACTCCTACGAGCAGTACTTC
CASSLANSYEQYF
>.|.|TRBJ2-6|TRBV2
TGTGCCAGCAGTCGAGACAGCTCTGGGGCCAACGTCCTGACTTTC
CASSRDSSGANVLTF
>.|few|TRBJ1-1|TRBV6-5
TGTGCCAGCAGTTACTCTTCACAGAACACTGAAGCTTTCTTT
CASSYSSQNTEAFF
>TRBD2|few|TRBJ2-7|TRBV5-1
TGCGCCAGCAGCTTGTTAGCGGGGGGGAGTATCCACGAGCAGTACTTC
CASSLLAGGSIHEQYF
>.|few|TRBJ1-3|TRBV4-3
TGCGCCAGCAGCCAAGCAGGGGACGGAAACACCATATATTTT
CASSQAGDGNTIYF
>TRBD1|once|TRBJ1-2|TRBV18
TGTGCCAGCTCACCACGCCCGGGACAGGGATACGACTATGGCTACACCTTC
CASSPRPGQGYDYGYTF
>TRBD1|.|TRBJ2-7|TRBV5-4
TGTGCCAGCAGCTTGGGACAGGGGGTCACCTACGAGCAGTACTTC
CASSLGQGVTYEQYF
>TRBD1|.|TRBJ1-5|TRBV7-8
TGTGCCAGCAGCTTAGTGATTTCAGGGACAGGAAGTCAGCCCCAGCATTTT
CASSLVISGTGSQPQHF
>TRBD1|.|TRBJ2-7|TRBV28
TGTGCCAGCAGAAAGCCCGGGACAGTCTTTTACGAGCAGTACTTC
CASRKPGTVFYEQYF
>.|.|TRBJ2-3|TRBV7-2
TGTGCCAGCAGCTCACTCTGGGGGGCAGATACGCAGTATTTT
CASSSLWGADTQYF
>TRBD2|.|TRBJ2-3|TRBV19
TGTGCCAGTAGTATAGATAGGGGACTAGGCGAAGATACGCAGTATTTT
CASSIDRGLGEDTQYF
>.|few|TRBJ1-2|TRBV5-1
TGCGCCAGCAGCTCGACAGGAGATGGCTACACCTTC
CASSSTGDGYTF
>TRBD1|.|TRBJ1-4|TRBV28
TGTGCCAGCAATTACAGGGGGCTGCGTTCAGGGGAAAAACTGTTTTTT
CASNYRGLRSGEKLFF
>TRBD2|.|TRBJ2-3|TRBV27
TGTGCCAGCAGTTTAGGGACTACCGGCACAGATACGCAGTATTTT
CASSLGTTGTDTQYF
>TRBD1|.|TRBJ1-4|TRBV5-1
TGCGCCAGCAGCAATACGGGACAGACAACTAATGAAAAACTGTTTTTT
CASSNTGQTTNEKLFF